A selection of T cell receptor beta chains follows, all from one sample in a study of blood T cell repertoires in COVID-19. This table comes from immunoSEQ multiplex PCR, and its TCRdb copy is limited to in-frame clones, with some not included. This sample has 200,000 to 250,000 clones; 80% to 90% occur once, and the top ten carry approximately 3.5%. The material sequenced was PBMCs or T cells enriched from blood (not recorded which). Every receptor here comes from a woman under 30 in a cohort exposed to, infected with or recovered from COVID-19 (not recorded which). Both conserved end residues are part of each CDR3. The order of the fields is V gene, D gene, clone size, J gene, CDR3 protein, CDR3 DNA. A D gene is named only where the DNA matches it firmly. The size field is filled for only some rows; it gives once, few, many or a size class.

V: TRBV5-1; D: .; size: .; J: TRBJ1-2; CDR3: CASSLGPADYGYTF; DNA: TGCGCCAGCAGCTTGGGGCCAGCGGACTATGGCTACACCTTC
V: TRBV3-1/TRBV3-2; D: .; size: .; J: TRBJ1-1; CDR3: CASSHHAGGNTEAFF; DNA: TGTGCCAGCAGCCATCACGCGGGAGGGAACACTGAAGCTTTCTTT
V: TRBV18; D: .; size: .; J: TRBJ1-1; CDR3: CASSIYPSNTEAFF; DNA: TGTGCCAGCTCAATCTACCCCTCGAACACTGAAGCTTTCTTT
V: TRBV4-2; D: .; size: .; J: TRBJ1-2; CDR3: CASSQDYKGRTYGYTF; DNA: TGTGCCAGCAGCCAAGACTATAAGGGGCGAACCTATGGCTACACCTTC
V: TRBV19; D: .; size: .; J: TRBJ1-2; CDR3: CASGNYRTNYGYTF; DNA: TGTGCCAGTGGTAACTACCGAACTAACTATGGCTACACCTTC
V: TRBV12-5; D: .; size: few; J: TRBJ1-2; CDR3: CASGLVLLGPSYGYTF; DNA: TGTGCTAGTGGTTTGGTACTTCTGGGGCCATCCTATGGCTACACCTTC
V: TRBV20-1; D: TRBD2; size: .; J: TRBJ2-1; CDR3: CSASKLSGSSYNEQFF; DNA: TGCAGTGCTAGTAAACTTAGCGGGAGCTCCTACAATGAGCAGTTCTTC
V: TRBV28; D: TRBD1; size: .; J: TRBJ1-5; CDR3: CASKQGYNQPQHF; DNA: TGTGCCAGCAAACAGGGGTACAATCAGCCCCAGCATTTT
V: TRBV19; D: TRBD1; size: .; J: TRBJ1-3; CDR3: CASSILTGGAFGNTIYF; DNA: TGTGCCAGTAGTATACTGACAGGGGGCGCGTTTGGAAACACCATATATTTT
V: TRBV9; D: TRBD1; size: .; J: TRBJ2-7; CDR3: CASSPWTGEGEQYF; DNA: TGTGCCAGCAGCCCCTGGACAGGGGAGGGCGAGCAGTACTTC
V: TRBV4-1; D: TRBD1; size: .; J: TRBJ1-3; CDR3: CASSLYLKGTGGNTIYF; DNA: TGCGCCAGCAGCCTATATTTAAAAGGGACAGGGGGAAACACCATATATTTT
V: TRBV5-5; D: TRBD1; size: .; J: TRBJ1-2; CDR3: CASSSSTGASYGYTF; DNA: TGTGCCAGCAGCTCCTCGACAGGGGCGAGCTATGGCTACACCTTC
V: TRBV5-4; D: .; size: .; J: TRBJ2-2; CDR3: CASSTNRALNTGELFF; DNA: TGTGCCAGCAGCACCAATAGAGCCCTGAACACCGGGGAGCTGTTTTTT
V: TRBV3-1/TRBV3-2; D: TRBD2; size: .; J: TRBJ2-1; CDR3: CASSQGATGGLDEQFF; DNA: TGTGCCAGCAGCCAAGGGGCAACGGGAGGGTTGGATGAGCAGTTCTTC
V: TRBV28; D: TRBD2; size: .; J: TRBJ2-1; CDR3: CASSRGLAHYNEQFF; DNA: TGTGCCAGCAGTAGGGGACTAGCGCATTACAATGAGCAGTTCTTC
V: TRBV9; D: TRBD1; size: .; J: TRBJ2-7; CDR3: CASSPRTGAEQYF; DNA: TGTGCCAGCAGCCCTCGGACAGGGGCCGAGCAGTACTTC
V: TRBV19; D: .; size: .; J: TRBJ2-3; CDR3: CASSSRGNVGDTQYF; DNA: TGTGCCAGTAGTAGCCGGGGGAACGTTGGAGATACGCAGTATTTT
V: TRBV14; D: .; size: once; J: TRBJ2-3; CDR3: CASSRAGRSSDTQYF; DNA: TGTGCCAGCAGCCGGGCAGGGAGGAGTTCAGATACGCAGTATTTT
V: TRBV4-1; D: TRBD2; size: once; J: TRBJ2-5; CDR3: CASSQGAGSFFETQYF; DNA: TGCGCCAGCAGCCAAGGAGCGGGGAGCTTCTTTGAGACCCAGTACTTC
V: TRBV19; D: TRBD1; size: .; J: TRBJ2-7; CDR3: CASTPGQGYEQYF; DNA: TGTGCCAGTACCCCCGGACAGGGTTACGAGCAGTACTTC
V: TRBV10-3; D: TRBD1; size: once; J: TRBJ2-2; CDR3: CAIQATGEDGELFF; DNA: TGTGCCATCCAAGCGACAGGGGAGGACGGGGAGCTGTTTTTT
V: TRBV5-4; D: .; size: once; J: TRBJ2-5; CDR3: CASSFVGSGEETQYF; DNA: TGTGCCAGCAGCTTTGTCGGTTCAGGGGAAGAGACCCAGTACTTC
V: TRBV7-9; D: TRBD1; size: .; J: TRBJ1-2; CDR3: CASSLGRQGHGYTF; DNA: TGTGCCAGCAGCTTAGGGCGACAGGGGCATGGCTACACCTTC
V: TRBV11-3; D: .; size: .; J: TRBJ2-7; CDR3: CASSDPDGSVYEQYF; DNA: TGTGCCAGCAGCGACCCCGACGGGAGTGTCTACGAGCAGTACTTC
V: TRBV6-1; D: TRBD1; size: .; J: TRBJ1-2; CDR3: CASSDQSTGKGYTF; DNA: TGTGCCAGCAGTGACCAATCGACAGGGAAGGGCTACACCTTC
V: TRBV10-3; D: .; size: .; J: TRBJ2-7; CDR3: CATMGLSSSYEQYF; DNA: TGTGCCACCATGGGACTGTCGAGCTCCTACGAGCAGTACTTC
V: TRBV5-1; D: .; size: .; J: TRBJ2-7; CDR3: CASSPKTSRAYEQYF; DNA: TGCGCCAGCAGCCCAAAGACTAGTCGTGCCTACGAGCAGTACTTC
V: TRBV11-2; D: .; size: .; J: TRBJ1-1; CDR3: CASSLVVRDTEAFF; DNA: TGTGCCAGCAGCTTAGTGGTCAGGGACACTGAAGCTTTCTTT
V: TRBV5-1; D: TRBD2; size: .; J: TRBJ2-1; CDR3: CASSVTTGTSGGGEQFF; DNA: TGCGCCAGCAGCGTAACTACCGGGACTAGCGGGGGTGGTGAGCAGTTCTTC
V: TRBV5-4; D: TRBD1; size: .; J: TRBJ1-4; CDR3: CASSSGQRKGKLFF; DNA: TGTGCCAGCAGCTCGGGACAGAGGAAAGGAAAACTGTTTTTT
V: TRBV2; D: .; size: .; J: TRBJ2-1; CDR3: CASSENIPFNEQFF; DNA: TGTGCCAGCAGTGAAAACATCCCGTTCAATGAGCAGTTCTTC
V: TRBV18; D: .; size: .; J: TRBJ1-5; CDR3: CASSPPQGGQPQHF; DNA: TGTGCCAGCTCACCCCCGCAGGGCGGTCAGCCCCAGCATTTT
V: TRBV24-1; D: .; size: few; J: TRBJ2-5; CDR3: CATSDRQSGQETQYF; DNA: TGTGCCACCAGTGATCGACAGAGTGGCCAAGAGACCCAGTACTTC
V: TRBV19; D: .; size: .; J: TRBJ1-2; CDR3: CASSIGAAGWPYGYTF; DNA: TGTGCCAGTAGTATAGGTGCGGCGGGTTGGCCCTATGGCTACACCTTC
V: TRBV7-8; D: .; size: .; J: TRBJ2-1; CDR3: CASSSPGRRLVDMSNEQFF; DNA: TGTGCCAGCAGCTCACCGGGACGGAGACTAGTCGATATGAGCAATGAGCAGTTCTTC
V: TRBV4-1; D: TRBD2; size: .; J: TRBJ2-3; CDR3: CASSQGLAGGGSTDTQYF; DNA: TGCGCCAGCAGCCAAGGTCTAGCGGGAGGTGGGAGCACAGATACGCAGTATTTT
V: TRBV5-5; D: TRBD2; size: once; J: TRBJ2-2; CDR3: CASSTQPGGANTGELFF; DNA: TGTGCCAGCAGCACACAACCCGGGGGGGCCAACACCGGGGAGCTGTTTTTT